The clone carrying this T cell receptor beta chain was recorded many times. Antigen: not known. TCRdb used MiXCR to reprocess the 5' RACE reads, holding one entry per CDR3 protein. The sample holds around 440,000 distinct CDR3 sequences, around a sixth seen once. The entry originates in a study of T-cell memory formation after mild COVID-19. Study results and caveats: Clones contracting across day 15 to 85 had a balanced CD4/CD8 profile; later expanding clones leaned CD4+.

CDR3 length: 16 amino acids. Trimming removed 3 bases at V and 0 bases at J, with 10 bases between. Germline lookup yields CDR1 SGDLS and CDR2 YYNGEE. Specimen: PBMCs or a T cell subset sorted from them (not recorded which). The sequence came from an adult woman who had mild COVID-19 (a few samples of this study predate the infection). Cell type and time point are not known. The chain recombines TRBV9 with TRBJ1-6, with TRBD1 as a possible D gene (6 bases). For the CDR3, the DNA is TGTGCCAGCAGCGACGGGGGCAGCTCCTATAATTCACCCCTCCACTTT. Protein: CASSDGGSSYNSPLHF.